The 21 T cell receptor beta chains listed next were all sequenced from one sample in a study of T cell repertoires in cytomegalovirus infection. TCRdb re-called the reads through MiXCR, storing one row per CDR3 protein. The sample lists about 830,000 distinct CDR3 sequences; roughly 33% were seen once. Their antigens are not known. The sample was cultured CD8+ T cells from PBMCs, taken from culture after CMV antigen stimulation. Receptors were obtained from a human donor in good health (CMV status not recorded). Some clones in this sample may be carry-over from other donors' samples.

The chain uses TRBV27 and TRBJ1-5; the match to TRBD1 covers 10 bases. Germline-derived CDR1 and CDR2 are MNHEY and SMNVEV (reference sequence). The V segment lost 7 bases and the J segment 6 bases; nucleotides outside the gene matches: 6. The CDR3 runs 14 residues. The CDR3, as DNA: TGTGCCAGCAAAGTGGGACAGGGGACTCAGCCCCAGCATTTT. It specifies CASKVGQGTQPQHF.

This clonotype turned up a few times. This rearrangement joins TRBV7-9 to TRBJ1-5, with 12 bases fitting TRBD1. The CDR3 covers 17 residues. The germline gives CDR1 SEHNR, CDR2 FQNEAQ (reference sequence). V shed 5 bases, J shed 5 bases, and the junction held 10 bases outside the gene matches. In DNA form, the CDR3 reads TGTGCCAGCAGCCCACTGGGACAGGGGGCGCGTGATCAGCCCCAGCATTTT. Protein: CASSPLGQGARDQPQHF.

V is TRBV5-6 and J is TRBJ2-6; weak D call: TRBD2 (6 bases). The germline V gene encodes CDR1 SGHDT and CDR2 YYEEEE. V was shortened by 4 bases and J by 0 bases, with 17 bases between the two germline ends. The CDR3 is 18 amino acids. In DNA, the CDR3 is TGTGCCAGCAGCATCCTGGGGGGATCCCGCTCTGGGGCCAACGTCCTGACTTTC. It translates to CASSILGGSRSGANVLTF.

This clonotype was observed a few times. The chain couples TRBV4-3 to TRBJ2-2; D could derive from TRBD1 or TRBD2 (5 bases each). Germline V gene data show CDR1 as LGHNA and CDR2 as YSLEER. The ends were cut back, 0 bases at V and 8 bases at J, with 10 bases in the middle. The CDR3 length is 14 residues. CDR3 in amino acids: CASSQEGVGGELFF. For the CDR3, the DNA is TGCGCCAGCAGCCAAGAGGGGGTGGGTGGGGAGCTGTTTTTT.

The chain's CDR3 is CSARGTISSYNEQFF. CDR3 sequence (DNA): TGCAGTGCTAGGGGGACCATAAGCTCCTACAATGAGCAGTTCTTC. The chain carries TRBV20-1 and TRBJ2-1; either TRBD1 or TRBD2 may supply D (5 bases each). The CDR3 is made up of 15 amino acids. Germline V lookup: CDR1 DFQATT, CDR2 SNEGSKA (reference sequence). Trimming took off 3 bases at V and 0 bases at J, with 12 bases between the two ends.

This clonotype was seen repeatedly, ten times or more. The chain recombines TRBV7-2 with TRBJ2-5; 7 positions match TRBD1. From germline, CDR1 is SGHTA and CDR2 FQGNSA. This CDR3 is 13 amino acids long. The V and J ends lost 5 bases and 9 bases, in that order; junction bases with no gene match: 9. The CDR3, as DNA: TGTGCCAGCAGCCCGGGACAGCACGTGGCCCAGTACTTC. As protein: CASSPGQHVAQYF.

The sample holds one count of this clonotype. The V gene is TRBV14, the J gene TRBJ2-3, with 10 bases that match TRBD2. The germline V gene encodes CDR1 SGHDN and CDR2 FVKESK. CDR3 size: 18 residues. V trimming: 0 bases; J trimming: 2 bases; junction bases outside the gene matches: 8. The CDR3 protein is CASSQDGLAGANTDTQYF. In nucleotides, the CDR3 is TGTGCCAGCAGCCAAGATGGGCTAGCGGGGGCCAACACAGATACGCAGTATTTT. The full variable domain, in which reference TRBV14 and TRBJ2-3 provide the parts outside the CDR3, is EAGVTQFPSHSVIEKGQTVTLRCDPISGHDNLYWYRRVMGKEIKFLLHFVKESKQDESGMPNNRFLAERTGGTYSTLKVQPAELEDSGVYFCASSQDGLAGANTDTQYFGPGTRLTVL.

There are a few counts of this clonotype. The V call is TRBV4-1, the J call TRBJ1-1, with 8 bases that match TRBD1. The V gene's germline CDR1 is MGHRA and CDR2 YSYEKL. The CDR3 totals 14 residues. The J segment lost 6 bases and the V segment lost 2 bases, leaving 5 bases of the junction unmatched. CDR3 nucleotide sequence: TGCGCCAGCAGCCAAAACAGGGGGGGACCTGAAGCTTTCTTT. Its translation: CASSQNRGGPEAFF.

The chain employs TRBV27 and TRBJ2-7; D gene ambiguous. The germline V gene encodes CDR1 MNHEY and CDR2 SMNVEV (reference sequence). The ends were cut back, 10 bases at V and 7 bases at J, with 14 bases in the middle. This CDR3 is built from 11 residues. The CDR3 is CATGPPREQYF. CDR3 sequence (DNA): TGTGCCACCGGTCCCCCGAGGGAGCAGTACTTC.

The genes are TRBV18 and TRBJ2-7; D is possibly TRBD1 (6 bases). The germline V gene has CDR1 KGHSH and CDR2 LQKENI. The ends were cut back, 7 bases at V and 6 bases at J, with 16 bases in the middle. The CDR3 is 13 amino acids. In DNA, the CDR3 is TGTGCCAGCTTACTCGAACAGGGCGGCGAGCAGTACGTC. Translated: CASLLEQGGEQYV.

The CDR3 region is CASSGRRYEQYF. As DNA, the CDR3 is TGTGCCAGCAGCGGTCGACGATACGAGCAGTACTTC. This sequence joins TRBV5-6 and TRBJ2-7; no firm D call. The germline gives CDR1 SGHDT, CDR2 YYEEEE. V shed 4 bases and J shed 4 bases, with 9 bases lying between them. This CDR3 is built from 12 residues. The full variable domain, in which reference TRBV5-6 and TRBJ2-7 provide the parts outside the CDR3, is DAGVTQSPTHLIKTRGQQVTLRCSPKSGHDTVSWYQQALGQGPQFIFQYYEEEERQRGNFPDRFSGHQFPNYSSELNVNALLLGDSALYLCASSGRRYEQYFGPGTRLTVT.

This clonotype was detected only a few times. V and J are TRBV6-1 and TRBJ2-7; possible D gene TRBD2, 6 bases. Trimming took 8 bases from V and 1 from J, leaving 15 bases between them. The CDR3 consists of 14 residues. Germline CDR1 and CDR2: MNHNS and SASEGT. CDR3 sequence reads: CASDNGGRSYEQYV. In DNA form, the CDR3 reads TGTGCCAGCGATAACGGGGGAAGATCCTACGAGCAGTACGTC.

As regards this clonotype: The junction differs from germline at one of its ends, possibly a read error. The rearrangement uses TRBV7-6 and TRBJ2-7; D may be TRBD2 (5 bases). The CDR3 consists of 13 residues. Germline V lookup: CDR1 SGHVS, CDR2 FNYEAQ. As DNA, the CDR3 is TGTGCTAGCAGCCCCGGGATTCTTTACGAGCAGTACTTC. This gives the protein CASSPGILYEQYF.

V gene TRBV7-9 combines with J gene TRBJ2-2, with D uncertain. The germline CDR1 and CDR2 sequences are SEHNR and FQNEAQ (reference sequence). The CDR3 contains 15 residues. V lost 2 bases and J lost 1, with 8 bases in between. CDR3 loop: CASSLSILNTGELFF. In DNA, the CDR3 is TGTGCCAGCAGCTTAAGTATACTGAACACCGGGGAGCTGTTTTTT.

This chain links TRBV29-1 with TRBJ2-1; D is tentatively TRBD1 or TRBD2 (5 bases each). V was trimmed by 4 bases and J by 0 bases, leaving 10 bases between them. Germline CDR1 SQVTM, CDR2 ANQGSEA. This CDR3 is 14 amino acids long. The CDR3 protein is CSVGAGSSYNEQFF. In DNA form, the CDR3 reads TGCAGCGTTGGCGCAGGGAGCTCCTACAATGAGCAGTTCTTC.

This clonotype was found once. J is TRBJ2-1 and V is TRBV2; 9 positions match TRBD2. Germline CDR1 and CDR2: SNHLY and FYNNEI. The V gene end was trimmed by 8 bases and the J gene end by 7 bases; junction bases not matched to a gene: 12. The CDR3 loop spans 15 amino acids. CDR3 sequence reads: CASLGGRGGRNEQFF. The CDR3 region has the DNA TGTGCCAGCCTCGGTGGGCGGGGGGGCCGTAATGAGCAGTTCTTC.

This clonotype was observed at least ten times. A read error may produce the germline difference seen at one junction end. The V gene is TRBV18, the J gene TRBJ1-2; D is undetermined. Germline CDR1 is KGHSH and CDR2 is LQKENI. The CDR3 is 11 residues long. CDR3 nucleotides: TGTGCCAGCTCGCTTATCGGTCCTACTTATTTC. This codes for CASSLIGPTYF.

The chain combines TRBV28 with TRBJ1-5, with 8 nucleotides matching TRBD1. The V and J ends lost 6 bases and 3 bases, in that order; junction bases with no gene match: 7. There are 15 residues in the CDR3. In germline, CDR1 is MDHEN, CDR2 SYDVKM. CDR3 protein: CASRNRQGTNQPQHF. The DNA of the CDR3 is TGTGCCAGCAGGAACAGACAGGGGACCAATCAGCCCCAGCATTTT.

The rearrangement links TRBV15 to TRBJ2-5; 8 bases are shared with TRBD1. This CDR3 region has 18 residues. CDR1 LNHNV and CDR2 YYDKDF come from the germline V gene (reference sequence). V trimming: 2 bases; J trimming: 0 bases; junction bases outside the gene matches: 11. The CDR3 sequence: CATSRLRTGTGYQETQYF. DNA for the CDR3: TGTGCCACCAGCAGACTCCGGACCGGGACAGGCTACCAAGAGACCCAGTACTTC.

This clonotype was detected only a few times. This chain uses TRBV2 with TRBJ1-5; TRBD1 might be the D (6 bases). This CDR3 contains 15 residues. CDR1 SNHLY and CDR2 FYNNEI come from the germline V gene. V lost 3 bases and J lost 0, with 9 bases in between. For the CDR3, the DNA is TGTGCCAGCAGTGAGACAGGTTTTAGCAATCAGCCCCAGCATTTT. Protein product: CASSETGFSNQPQHF.

V is TRBV27 and J is TRBJ2-1; D is uncertain. Trimming left V 3 bases short and J 1 base short, with 13 bases between. Per the germline V gene, CDR1 is MNHEY and CDR2 is SMNVEV (reference sequence). The CDR3 spans 16 residues. The CDR3 sequence: CASSLEGTDSYNEQFF. The CDR3 coding sequence is TGTGCCAGCAGTTTGGAAGGAACGGATTCCTACAATGAGCAGTTCTTC.